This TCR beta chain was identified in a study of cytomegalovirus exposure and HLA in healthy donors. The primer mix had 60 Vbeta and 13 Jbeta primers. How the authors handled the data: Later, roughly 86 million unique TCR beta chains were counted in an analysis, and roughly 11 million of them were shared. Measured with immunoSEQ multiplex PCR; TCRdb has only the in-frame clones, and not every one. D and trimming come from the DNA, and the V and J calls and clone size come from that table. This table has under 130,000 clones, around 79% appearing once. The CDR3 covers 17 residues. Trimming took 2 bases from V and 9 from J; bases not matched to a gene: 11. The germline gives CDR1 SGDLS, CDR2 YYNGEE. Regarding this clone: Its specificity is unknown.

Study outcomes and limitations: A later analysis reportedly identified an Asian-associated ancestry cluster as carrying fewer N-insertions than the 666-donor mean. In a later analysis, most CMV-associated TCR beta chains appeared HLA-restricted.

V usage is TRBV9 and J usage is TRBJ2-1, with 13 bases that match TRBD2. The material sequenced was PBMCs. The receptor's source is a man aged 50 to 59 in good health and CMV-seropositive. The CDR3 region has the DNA TGTGCCAGCAGCGTGAGTCCCGGACTAGCGGGAGCGGGTGAGCAGTTCTTC. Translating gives CASSVSPGLAGAGEQFF.